The rows below give T cell receptor beta chains drawn from one sample of a study of shared clonotypes between healthy human individuals. Method: immunoSEQ multiplex PCR; TCRdb's copy keeps in-frame clones and lacks some. The sample records about 1 million clones, around 75% being singletons. Material for sequencing was memory CD4+ T cells sorted from blood. The source of these receptors is a man aged 18-30 years in good health. Each CDR3 is given with its conserved first and last residue. A D gene is named only where the DNA matches it firmly. Clone size is stated in some rows and not others, as once, few, many or a class when expanded.

>TRBJ2-7|TRBD1|TRBV5-1|-
TGCGCCAGCAGCTTGGAGCCTCCCGGGACAGGGTCCTACGAGCAGTACTTC
CASSLEPPGTGSYEQYF
>TRBJ2-4|-|TRBV2|few
TGTGCCAGCAGTGACGGAACTGGAAGACAGAAAAACATTCAGTACTTC
CASSDGTGRQKNIQYF
>TRBJ2-3|-|TRBV19|few
TGTGCCAGTAGTATCCGGGGAACTAGCACAGATACGCAGTATTTT
CASSIRGTSTDTQYF
>TRBJ2-7|-|TRBV6-4|-
TGTGCCAGCAGTCGGGACCCTTACGGCGAGCAGTACTTC
CASSRDPYGEQYF
>TRBJ2-4|TRBD2|TRBV10-3|-
TGTGCCATCAGTGAAGGGACTAGCGGGTTCAAAAACATTCAGTACTTC
CAISEGTSGFKNIQYF
>TRBJ2-3|-|TRBV30|-
TGTGCCTGGAGTGTTCAAGGGTTGTCAGATACGCAGTATTTT
CAWSVQGLSDTQYF
>TRBJ2-7|-|TRBV4-1|-
TGCGCCAGCAGCCAAGAACGGTCTAGTGGGGTTGGGGGGCAGTACTTC
CASSQERSSGVGGQYF
>TRBJ1-6|-|TRBV28|-
TGTGCCAGCACCCTGCCGCAATCCTATAATTCACCCCTCCACTTT
CASTLPQSYNSPLHF
>TRBJ2-7|TRBD1|TRBV4-2|once
TGTGCCAGCAGCCGGGACAGGACGAGCTCCTACGAGCAGTACTTC
CASSRDRTSSYEQYF
>TRBJ2-7|-|TRBV30|-
TGTGCCTGGAGGGGGAGCTCCTACGAGCAGTACTTC
CAWRGSSYEQYF
>TRBJ1-1|-|TRBV6-6|-
TGTGCCAGCAGTACGCACATAGGGGACACTGAAGCTTTCTTT
CASSTHIGDTEAFF
>TRBJ2-3|TRBD1|TRBV28|many
TGTGCCAGCAGTCTATCGGACAGGGGACTAGATACGCAGTATTTT
CASSLSDRGLDTQYF
>TRBJ2-7|TRBD1|TRBV18|-
TGTGCCAGCTCACCCCCAGCGGACAGGGAAGCGCAGTACTTC
CASSPPADREAQYF
>TRBJ1-1|-|TRBV7-2|-
TGTGCCGGAAGGGAGCAGGGTAGCACTGAAGCTTTCTTT
CAGREQGSTEAFF
>TRBJ2-7|-|TRBV10-3|-
TGTGCCATCAGTGAATACGGCGTAGTAGACGTTTTC
CAISEYGVVDVF
>TRBJ2-7|TRBD1|TRBV6-1|-
TGTGCCAGCAGGACAGGGGTCCCCTACGAGCAGTACTTC
CASRTGVPYEQYF
>TRBJ1-6|-|TRBV19|-
TGTGCCAGTAGTATCGGTGTTTCACCCCTCCACTTT
CASSIGVSPLHF
>TRBJ1-2|-|TRBV20-1|once
TGCAGTGCTTTCGACTATGGCTACACCTTC
CSAFDYGYTF
>TRBJ2-7|TRBD1|TRBV30|-
TGTGCCTGGAGTGTTGGGACAGGGGGGCTCGGGCAGTACTTC
CAWSVGTGGLGQYF
>TRBJ2-2|-|TRBV6-5|-
TGTGCCAGCAGTTCGCCGGGCGGCGGCACCGGGGAGCTGTTTTTT
CASSSPGGGTGELFF
>TRBJ2-7|-|TRBV7-2|-
TGTGCCAGCAGCTCCCGGCAAACCTCCTACGAGCAGTACTTC
CASSSRQTSYEQYF
>TRBJ1-1|-|TRBV7-9|-
TGTGCCAGCAGCTTAGCAACAGGGCGGGGCACTGAAGCTTTCTTT
CASSLATGRGTEAFF
>TRBJ2-2|-|TRBV2|-
TGTGCCAGCAGTCCCCTTTGGGCAGCTGGGGAGCTGTTTTTT
CASSPLWAAGELFF
>TRBJ1-6|-|TRBV28|few
TGTGCCAGCAGTTTATCCGGGACATCGTCTTCACCCCTCCACTTT
CASSLSGTSSSPLHF
>TRBJ1-2|TRBD1|TRBV5-1|-
TGCGCCAGCAGCTTGGGGACAGGCGGCTACACCTTC
CASSLGTGGYTF
>TRBJ2-7|TRBD1|TRBV6-6|once
TGTGCCAGCAGTGCGACGGGACAGAGCTACGAGCAGTACTTC
CASSATGQSYEQYF
>TRBJ1-6|TRBD1|TRBV7-2|-
TGTGCCAGCAGCAAAGCACAGGGGGCCGGCTATAATTCACCCCTCCACTTT
CASSKAQGAGYNSPLHF
>TRBJ1-3|TRBD1|TRBV11-2|-
TGTGCCAGCAGCTCCCAGGGACAGTCTGGAAACACCATATATTTT
CASSSQGQSGNTIYF
>TRBJ1-5|-|TRBV7-9|-
TGTGCCAGCAGCTTGGGACCGGGCGGTCAGCCCCAGCATTTT
CASSLGPGGQPQHF
>TRBJ2-7|-|TRBV7-9|-
TGTGCCAGCAGCTTAGAGGCAGGGACTCCGTACGAGCAGTACTTC
CASSLEAGTPYEQYF
>TRBJ2-1|TRBD1|TRBV30|-
TGTGCCTGGAGTCCCCGGGACAGGGTCAATGAGCAGTTCTTC
CAWSPRDRVNEQFF
>TRBJ2-3|-|TRBV5-6|-
TGTGCCAGCAGCTTGGGGGTCCGGTCACCGGATACGCAGTATTTT
CASSLGVRSPDTQYF
>TRBJ2-1|-|TRBV5-4|-
TGTGCCAGCAGCCGTTATTCCAGGTTACATGAGCAGTTCTTC
CASSRYSRLHEQFF
>TRBJ1-4|TRBD1|TRBV7-9|-
TGTGCCAGCAGCTCCTACAGGGGCACTAATGAAAAACTGTTTTTT
CASSSYRGTNEKLFF
>TRBJ1-2|-|TRBV19|-
TGTGCCAGTAGTATAGATTCATCCGGGGGGCGGATCTATGGCTACACCTTC
CASSIDSSGGRIYGYTF
>TRBJ2-7|-|TRBV10-2|-
TGCGCCAGCAGTCAAGGGGGGAGCTCCTACGAGCAGTACTTC
CASSQGGSSYEQYF
>TRBJ1-6|TRBD1|TRBV18|-
TGTGCCAGCTCACTGAAAAACGCCGGGACAGGGGGGAATTCACCCCTCCACTTT
CASSLKNAGTGGNSPLHF
>TRBJ1-1|TRBD1|TRBV28|-
TGTGCCAGCAGCCCACAGGGGGTAGGGAACACTGAAGCTTTCTTT
CASSPQGVGNTEAFF
>TRBJ2-7|TRBD2|TRBV5-1|few
TGCGCCAGCAGCGCGCTAGCGGGAGGGAGGGAGCAGTACTTC
CASSALAGGREQYF
>TRBJ1-4|-|TRBV19|few
TGTGCCAGTAGTATTTCGGGAAAGCAAAAACTGTTTTTT
CASSISGKQKLFF
>TRBJ1-1|-|TRBV18|-
TGTGCCAGCTCACCGAACCTGAACACTGAAGCTTTCTTT
CASSPNLNTEAFF
>TRBJ1-2|-|TRBV5-1|once
TGCGCCAGCAGCCTTCGGGGGGAAGTACACTATGGCTACACCTTC
CASSLRGEVHYGYTF